This is a list of T cell receptor beta chains from one sample in a study of beta chain features in type 1 diabetes. Sequenced by immunoSEQ multiplex PCR; TCRdb stores in-frame clones only, minus some. The sample holds fewer than 400,000 clones, 7% to 9% seen once. Sample: central memory CD4+ T cells from blood. These receptors all stem from a woman aged 18 to 35 in good health. CDR3s include the opening cysteine and the closing phenylalanine or tryptophan. Fields, in order: V gene, D gene, clone size, J gene, CDR3 protein, CDR3 DNA. D genes are given only for firm matches. Clone size is shown for a subset of rows, as once, few, many or a class of expanded clone.

TRBV7-2	.	.	TRBJ2-7	CASSSRGGAYEQYF	TGTGCCAGCAGCAGCCGAGGAGGGGCCTACGAGCAGTACTTC
TRBV4-3	TRBD2	.	TRBJ2-1	CASSQDGAGVIYNEQFF	TGCGCCAGCAGCCAAGATGGCGCGGGAGTTATCTACAATGAGCAGTTCTTC
TRBV29-1	TRBD1	.	TRBJ2-5	CSGGQGTQETQYF	TGCAGCGGGGGACAGGGGACCCAAGAGACCCAGTACTTC
TRBV29-1	.	.	TRBJ1-1	CSGTDTYTEAFF	TGCAGCGGGACGGACACATACACTGAAGCTTTCTTT
TRBV7-9	.	few	TRBJ1-1	CASSPSRTASSTEAFF	TGTGCCAGCAGCCCTTCTCGGACCGCGTCGTCGACTGAAGCTTTCTTT
TRBV6-6	TRBD2	.	TRBJ2-1	CASSYPTSGTYNEQFF	TGTGCCAGCAGTTATCCGACTAGCGGGACCTACAATGAGCAGTTCTTC
TRBV18	.	many	TRBJ2-7	CASSSRTAEQYF	TGTGCCAGCTCATCGCGGACAGCCGAGCAGTACTTC
TRBV6-1	.	few	TRBJ2-1	CASSEAIYNEQFF	TGTGCCAGCAGTGAAGCGATTTACAATGAGCAGTTCTTC
TRBV19	.	few	TRBJ2-7	CASRSSTVSYEQYF	TGTGCCAGTAGATCCAGTACCGTCTCCTACGAGCAGTACTTC
TRBV4-3	.	.	TRBJ2-1	CASSYGQYNEQFF	TGCGCCAGCAGCTACGGACAGTACAATGAGCAGTTCTTC
TRBV2	TRBD1	.	TRBJ2-3	CASSRDRGPGDTQYF	TGTGCCAGCAGCCGGGACAGGGGCCCCGGAGATACGCAGTATTTT
TRBV19	TRBD2	.	TRBJ2-3	CASRALGGESTDTQYF	TGTGCCAGTAGGGCCTTGGGAGGGGAGAGCACAGATACGCAGTATTTT
TRBV7-9	.	few	TRBJ2-5	CASSLTGTPGVTQYF	TGTGCCAGCAGCTTAACGGGGACCCCAGGGGTAACCCAGTACTTC
TRBV19	TRBD1	few	TRBJ1-5	CASRPLTGTDSNSNQPQHF	TGTGCCAGTAGACCACTGACCGGGACAGATTCTAATAGCAATCAGCCCCAGCATTTT
TRBV7-9	TRBD2	.	TRBJ2-3	CASSFGTSGSTDTQYF	TGTGCCAGCAGCTTCGGGACTAGCGGGAGCACAGATACGCAGTATTTT
TRBV19	TRBD2	few	TRBJ2-2	CASSSWTSGSPGELFF	TGTGCCAGTAGTTCCTGGACTAGCGGGTCTCCCGGGGAGCTGTTTTTT
TRBV6-1	.	many	TRBJ1-2	CASSEKIFGGYTF	TGTGCCAGCAGTGAAAAAATTTTCGGCGGCTACACCTTC
TRBV5-1	TRBD2	few	TRBJ2-1	CASSLASGRASEQFF	TGCGCCAGCAGCTTGGCTAGCGGGAGGGCCAGTGAGCAGTTCTTC
TRBV6-5	.	few	TRBJ2-6	CASSYSVSGANVLTF	TGTGCCAGCAGTTACTCGGTTTCTGGGGCCAACGTCCTGACTTTC
TRBV9	.	few	TRBJ2-3	CASSVRETRADTQYF	TGTGCCAGCAGCGTTCGAGAGACTAGGGCGGATACGCAGTATTTT
TRBV6-5	TRBD1	many	TRBJ1-1	CASSSGTDNTEAFF	TGTGCCAGCAGTTCCGGGACAGATAACACTGAAGCTTTCTTT
TRBV7-2	TRBD1	few	TRBJ1-5	CASSLRTGYNQPQHF	TGTGCCAGCAGCTTAAGGACAGGATACAATCAGCCCCAGCATTTT
TRBV4-2	.	few	TRBJ2-6	CASSQDSGMSSGANVLTF	TGTGCCAGCAGCCAAGACTCCGGGATGAGCTCTGGGGCCAACGTCCTGACTTTC
TRBV27	.	.	TRBJ2-3	CASSLRGSRGFTDTQYF	TGTGCCAGCAGTTTAAGAGGGTCGAGGGGGTTCACAGATACGCAGTATTTT
TRBV7-2	.	few	TRBJ2-3	CASSLGRPPDTQYF	TGTGCCAGCAGCTTAGGACGTCCACCAGATACGCAGTATTTT
TRBV11-2	TRBD2	.	TRBJ2-7	CASSLEPSGTKLF	TGTGCCAGCAGCTTAGAGCCAAGCGGGACTAAACTCTTC
TRBV7-2	TRBD2	.	TRBJ2-3	CASSIARLAGSTDTQYF	TGTGCCAGCAGCATAGCTAGACTAGCGGGAAGCACAGATACGCAGTATTTT
TRBV6-5	.	few	TRBJ2-7	CASSYSPTTRQYF	TGTGCCAGCAGTTACTCGCCGACAACCCGGCAGTACTTC
TRBV28	.	.	TRBJ2-5	CASSLGKGETQYF	TGTGCCAGCAGTTTAGGGAAAGGGGAGACCCAGTACTTC
TRBV7-2	TRBD2	few	TRBJ2-5	CASSLALAGGVTQYF	TGTGCCAGCAGCTTAGCACTAGCGGGAGGGGTGACCCAGTACTTC
TRBV7-2	.	.	TRBJ2-2	CASSSGARELFF	TGTGCCAGCAGCTCGGGGGCCCGGGAGCTGTTTTTT
TRBV27	.	few	TRBJ2-7	CAAGKKPSSYEQYF	TGTGCCGCGGGTAAGAAGCCGAGCTCCTACGAGCAGTACTTC
TRBV4-1	TRBD2	.	TRBJ2-7	CASSQEPGGSYEQYF	TGCGCCAGCAGCCAAGAGCCGGGGGGGTCCTACGAGCAGTACTTC
TRBV5-6	.	.	TRBJ2-5	CASSLDSGQLKETQYF	TGTGCCAGCAGCTTGGATAGCGGACAGCTAAAAGAGACCCAGTACTTC
TRBV4-2	TRBD1	few	TRBJ2-7	CASSQAGTGLSEQYF	TGTGCCAGCAGCCAAGCCGGGACAGGGTTGAGCGAGCAGTACTTC
TRBV5-1	TRBD2	.	TRBJ2-7	CASSLGVVAGPLEQYF	TGCGCCAGCAGCTTGGGTGTTGTAGCGGGTCCTCTCGAGCAGTACTTC
TRBV4-3	.	.	TRBJ2-7	CASSQAPGIGYAYEQYF	TGCGCCAGCAGCCAAGCTCCGGGGATCGGTTATGCCTACGAGCAGTACTTC
TRBV10-3	TRBD1	.	TRBJ2-7	CAIRFDRGGEQYF	TGTGCCATCAGATTTGACAGGGGGGGTGAGCAGTACTTC
TRBV6-5	.	.	TRBJ1-5	CASGSAHNQPQHF	TGTGCCAGCGGGTCGGCCCACAATCAGCCCCAGCATTTT
TRBV15	TRBD2	.	TRBJ2-2	CATGSGRFTGELFF	TGTGCCACCGGTAGCGGGAGATTCACCGGGGAGCTGTTTTTT
TRBV29-1	.	few	TRBJ1-3	CSGMGLGNTIYF	TGCAGCGGAATGGGACTTGGAAACACCATATATTTT
TRBV2	TRBD1	few	TRBJ1-2	CASSRDRGGYTF	TGTGCCAGCAGCCGCGACAGGGGCGGCTACACCTTC
TRBV28	TRBD1	.	TRBJ1-1	CASSSVRGAFF	TGTGCCAGCAGTTCCGTCAGGGGGGCTTTCTTT
TRBV19	TRBD1	few	TRBJ2-7	CASSILQGARLGEQYF	TGTGCCAGTAGTATATTACAGGGGGCGCGGCTCGGCGAGCAGTACTTC
TRBV5-4	.	.	TRBJ1-1	CASSREGRMNTEAFF	TGTGCCAGCAGCAGGGAGGGACGGATGAACACTGAAGCTTTCTTT
TRBV5-1	.	.	TRBJ1-4	CASSLYQDAGKLFF	TGCGCCAGCAGCTTGTATCAGGACGCTGGGAAACTGTTTTTT
TRBV5-1	.	few	TRBJ2-7	CASSAVGLPYEQYF	TGCGCCAGCAGCGCCGTGGGGTTGCCCTACGAGCAGTACTTC
TRBV10-3	.	few	TRBJ2-5	CAISEGGASGLTQYF	TGTGCCATCAGTGAGGGGGGGGCTAGCGGCCTGACCCAGTACTTC
TRBV10-3	.	few	TRBJ2-2	CAISAGAITGELFF	TGTGCCATCAGCGCAGGGGCGATCACCGGGGAGCTGTTTTTT
TRBV10-3	.	many	TRBJ2-1	CAIRTSQINNEQFF	TGTGCCATCCGTACTAGCCAAATTAACAATGAGCAGTTCTTC
TRBV25-1	.	.	TRBJ2-2	CASRGQTNTGELFF	TGTGCCAGCAGGGGACAAACGAACACCGGGGAGCTGTTTTTT
TRBV6-5	.	.	TRBJ1-5	CASSINSDQPQHF	TGTGCCAGCAGCATAAACAGCGATCAGCCCCAGCATTTT
TRBV6-5	TRBD2	.	TRBJ2-5	CASLSLADQETQYF	TGTGCCAGCCTGTCACTAGCGGACCAAGAGACCCAGTACTTC
TRBV18	TRBD2	.	TRBJ2-5	CASSARPSGSQETQYF	TGTGCCAGCTCCGCAAGGCCTAGCGGCTCTCAAGAGACCCAGTACTTC
TRBV15	TRBD2	.	TRBJ2-1	CATSRNSGAYNEQFF	TGTGCCACCAGCAGGAATAGCGGGGCCTACAATGAGCAGTTCTTC